The present entry profiles one T cell receptor beta chain with its context. Its antigen is still unknown. From germline, CDR1 is SGHTA and CDR2 FQGTGA. Trimming left V 0 bases short and J 6 bases short, with 8 bases between. CDR3 length: 14 amino acids. The source of the sample is a study of OX40 agonist ivuxolimab in advanced cancers. Study summary: Mean age approximately 61 years, range about 20 to 90; 82.7% male.

Clones were read by immunoSEQ multiplex PCR, and TCRdb kept only the in-frame ones, dropping some. There are over 30,000 clones in the sample; roughly 80% occur only once, and less than 25% lies in the top ten. Study-wide points: At 0.1 to 3.0 mg/kg and by week 6, clonal expansion occurred in CD4+ and CD8+ blood T cells. Researchers report that CD8+ T cells had, on average, more expanded clones than CD4+.

The chain is built from TRBV7-3 and TRBJ2-2; no reliable D call. This clonotype was sampled from an adult with an advanced solid tumor such as melanoma, head and neck, liver or kidney cancer. Sequenced here: CD4+ or CD8+ T cells sorted from blood, sampled in a trial of the OX40 agonist ivuxolimab. CDR3 sequence (DNA): TGTGCCAGCAGCTTAACTGGCGGTCCCGGGGAGCTGTTTTTT. Residues: CASSLTGGPGELFF.